These 29 T cell receptor beta chains share one sample of origin, sequenced in a study of metastatic and nonmetastatic thyroid tumors (dated by TCRdb to 2020 to 2022). Library method: PCR. TCRdb shows the sequencer as Illumina HiSeq 4000. TCRdb reprocessing: public reads trimmed at Q25 with fastp, clones called with MiXCR, in-frame beta chains kept. The sample table records tens of thousands of clones; 35% to 45% of these occur just once. The ten biggest clones cover 22% of the sample. None of the patients had been given any treatment before thyroid surgery. The sample taken for sequencing was blood. Every receptor here comes from a male donor with papillary thyroid cancer or a benign thyroid nodule (not recorded which). Some clones in this sample may be carry-over from other donors' samples.

This clone appeared many times. The conserved phenylalanine or tryptophan is not found at the CDR3 terminus, so this likely reflects a read error. The chain has TRBV18 and TRBJ2-1; possibly TRBD1 for D (6 bases). The V gene's germline CDR1 is KGHSH and CDR2 LQKENI. V lost 3 bases to trimming and J lost 1 base, with 10 bases between them. The CDR3 has 15 amino acids. CDR3 in amino acids: CASSPARGSYNEQFV. In nucleotides, the CDR3 is TGTGCCAGCTCACCGGCCAGGGGTTCCTACAATGAGCAGTTCGTC.

This clone was observed at least ten times. No conserved phenylalanine or tryptophan ends this CDR3, so it is likely a read error. J is TRBJ2-1 and V is TRBV9, with 11 bases matching TRBD2. CDR1 and CDR2 from the germline V gene are SGDLS and YYNGEE. J gave up 4 bases and V 4 bases, and 7 bases lay outside the gene matches. The CDR3 contains 16 residues. CDR3 region: CASSPTLAGGYNEQFV. DNA for the CDR3: TGTGCCAGCAGCCCAACTCTAGCGGGAGGTTACAATGAGCAGTTCGTC.

The chain recombines TRBV20-1 with TRBJ1-2, with D hard to call. Germline CDR1 is DFQATT and CDR2 is SNEGSKA (reference sequence). Trimming took off 5 bases at V and 4 bases at J, with 20 bases between the two ends. CDR3 size: 15 residues. CDR3 amino acids: CSAFPRTGGLYGYTF. CDR3 bases: TGCAGTGCTTTCCCCCGGACGGGTGGTCTCTATGGCTACACCTTC.

This clone was counted at least ten times. V and J are TRBV10-1 and TRBJ2-3; 9 bases align to TRBD2. CDR3 size: 13 residues. Trimming took 3 bases from V and 5 from J; bases not matched to a gene: 0. Germline loops: CDR1 WNHNN, CDR2 SYGVQD (reference sequence). In nucleotides, the CDR3 is TGCGCCAGCAGTGATAGCGGGAGAGATACGCAGTATTTT. It codes for CASSDSGRDTQYF.

This clone was found many times. Relative to the germline gene, one junction end is altered; a read error may explain this. The chain recombines TRBV27 with TRBJ2-7, with TRBD2 as a possible D gene (5 bases). Germline assignment: CDR1 MNHEY and CDR2 SMNVEV (reference sequence). The CDR3 has 15 residues. CDR3 nucleotides: TGTGCCAGCAGTTTATTGAGCGGTAACTCCTTCGAGCAGTACTTC. This codes for CASSLLSGNSFEQYF.

By share, this clone ranks as medium-sized. This chain links TRBV5-1 with TRBJ1-1; no clear D gene. Looked up from germline, CDR1 is SGHRS and CDR2 is YFSETQ. V lost 0 bases and J lost 3, with 6 bases in between. This CDR3 has 13 amino acids. Here the CDR3 reads CASSLDLDTEAFF. CDR3 coding DNA: TGCGCCAGCAGCTTGGACTTGGACACTGAAGCTTTCTTT.

The rearrangement joins TRBV5-1 to TRBJ1-6, with D perhaps matching TRBD1 (6 bases). This CDR3 has 16 residues. Germline loops: CDR1 SGHRS, CDR2 YFSETQ. V lost 0 bases, J lost 10 bases, and 17 bases lay in between. DNA of the CDR3: TGCGCCAGCAGCTTGGCCAATCAGGGGTCGGGCTCACCCCTCCACTTT. This sequence encodes CASSLANQGSGSPLHF. Full variable domain (remainder filled in from reference TRBV5-1 and TRBJ1-6): KAGVTQTPRYLIKTRGQQVTLSCSPISGHRSVSWYQQTPGQGLQFLFEYFSETQRNKGNFPGRFSGRQFSNSRSEMNVSTLELGDSALYLCASSLANQGSGSPLHFGNGTRLTVT.

This clone was seen more than once but under ten times. The chain couples TRBV7-9 to TRBJ2-3; D is unclear. Trimming cost V 1 base and J 6 bases, with 5 bases left between them. CDR1 and CDR2 (germline): SEHNR, FQNEAQ (reference sequence). CDR3 length equals 12 residues. CDR3 in DNA: TGTGCCAGCAGCTTAGTTCGGGATACGCAGTATTTT. This sequence encodes CASSLVRDTQYF.

In this sample, this clone turned up many times. Other DNA sequences from this sample encode an identical CDR3 as well. The chain has TRBV24-1 and TRBJ2-1; 7 positions agree with TRBD1. CDR1 and CDR2 (germline): KGHDR, SFDVKD. The length of the CDR3 is 16 residues. Trimming removed 4 bases from V and 0 bases from J; junction bases left unmatched: 5. CDR3 bases: TGTGCCACCAGTGAACCCGGGACAGACTCCTACAATGAGCAGTTCTTC. Its translation is CATSEPGTDSYNEQFF.

This sequence joins TRBV14 and TRBJ2-7, with 8 nucleotides matching TRBD2. With V trimmed by 5 bases and J by 2 bases, 11 bases remained unmatched. CDR1 and CDR2 (germline): SGHDN, FVKESK. The CDR3 spans 16 residues. The CDR3 coding sequence is TGTGCCAGCAGCTTTAGTAGCGGGAAAAGAACCTACGAGCAGTACTTC. Translation: CASSFSSGKRTYEQYF. The entire variable domain, with the rest obtained from reference TRBV14 and TRBJ2-7, is as follows: EAGVTQFPSHSVIEKGQTVTLRCDPISGHDNLYWYRRVMGKEIKFLLHFVKESKQDESGMPNNRFLAERTGGTYSTLKVQPAELEDSGVYFCASSFSSGKRTYEQYFGPGTRLTVT.

The table lists this clone with many counts. A read error is possible here, since a much larger clone lies one base away. V gene TRBV30 combines with J gene TRBJ2-3; D gene unclear. The CDR3 runs to 14 residues. V shed 0 bases and J shed 2 bases, with 9 bases lying between them. Germline loops: CDR1 GTSNPN, CDR2 SVGIG (reference sequence). CDR3 coding DNA: TGTGCCTGGAGTGTCAACCGGAACACAGATACGCAGTATTTT. Translation gives CAWSVNRNTDTQYF.

This clone was counted only a few times. The rearrangement joins TRBV20-1 to TRBJ2-3; 8 bases fit TRBD1. With 3 bases clipped from V and 2 bases from J, the junction kept 13 bases outside the gene matches. CDR3 size: 17 residues. The V gene's germline CDR1 is DFQATT and CDR2 SNEGSKA (reference sequence). CDR3 coding DNA: TGCAGTGCTAGGGAGGCCTGGGACAGGTCGTCCACAGATACGCAGTATTTT. This encodes CSAREAWDRSSTDTQYF.

This clone was observed a handful of times. This sequence joins TRBV28 and TRBJ2-3, with D perhaps matching TRBD1 (7 bases). CDR3 length: 17 residues. Trimming removed 2 bases from V and 0 bases from J, with 15 bases in between. The germline V gene encodes CDR1 MDHEN and CDR2 SYDVKM. The chain's CDR3 is CASSLAAGGYSTDTQYF. In DNA, the CDR3 is TGTGCCAGCAGTTTAGCTGCAGGGGGGTATAGCACAGATACGCAGTATTTT.

This clone was observed many times. This sequence may be a read error, since a much larger clone differs from it by one base. No conserved phenylalanine or tryptophan is present at the end of the CDR3, so a read error is the likely explanation. The V call is TRBV5-1, the J call TRBJ2-1; 9 bases agree with TRBD1. The J segment lost 6 bases and the V segment lost 4 bases, leaving 5 bases of the junction unmatched. Germline assignment: CDR1 SGHRS and CDR2 YFSETQ. The CDR3 contains 14 residues. The CDR3 DNA follows: TGCGCCAGCAGCGCGGGACAGGGAGCCAATGAGCAGTTCGTC. Encoded protein: CASSAGQGANEQFV.

This chain uses TRBV11-2 with TRBJ2-1; D unresolved. The germline V and J ends were trimmed by 0 bases and 9 bases, with 12 bases remaining between them. Germline lookup yields CDR1 SGHAT and CDR2 FQNNGV. CDR3 size: 14 residues. In DNA, the CDR3 is TGTGCCAGCAGCTTAGAATACAAGGCTGGTGAGCAGTTCTTC. Translating it yields CASSLEYKAGEQFF. The complete variable domain, with remaining parts taken from reference TRBV11-2 and TRBJ2-1, reads EAGVAQSPRYKIIEKRQSVAFWCNPISGHATLYWYQQILGQGPKLLIQFQNNGVVDDSQLPKDRFSAERLKGVDSTLKIQPAKLEDSAVYLCASSLEYKAGEQFFGPGTRLTVL.

In this sample, this clone turned up a few times. The CDR3 coding sequence is TGTGCCAGCGCTTCCGGGACAGGGGCTTCACCCCTCCACTTT. It is translated as CASASGTGASPLHF. J is TRBJ1-6 and V is TRBV28; 10 bases are a match to TRBD1. V dropped 8 bases and J dropped 9; count of bases not matched to a gene: 7. CDR3 length equals 14 residues. Germline CDR1 MDHEN, CDR2 SYDVKM.

This clone appeared many times. This could be a read error, since a much larger clone is one nucleotide away. A read error is likely, as this CDR3 ends without the conserved phenylalanine or tryptophan. The chain carries TRBV25-1 and TRBJ2-1; D uncertain. The CDR3 sequence is 13 residues long. Germline CDR1 is MGHDK and CDR2 is SYGVNS. V was pared by 5 bases and J by 5 bases, with 10 bases between. The CDR3, as DNA: TGTGCCAGCAGTAGCAGGCTAGACAATGAGCAGTTCGTC. It codes for CASSSRLDNEQFV.

CDR3 nucleotides: TGTGCCAGCAGTTCGGGACAGACCCCTCAGCCCCAGCATTTT. Its translation is CASSSGQTPQPQHF. The chain joins TRBV28 to TRBJ1-5; 7 nucleotides line up with TRBD1. V trimming: 4 bases; J trimming: 6 bases; junction bases outside the gene matches: 6. This CDR3 spans 14 amino acids. Looked up from germline, CDR1 is MDHEN and CDR2 is SYDVKM.

This clone was seen at least ten times. The gene calls are TRBV7-9 and TRBJ2-1; D uncertain. V lost 1 base and J lost 9, with 4 bases in between. Germline V gene sequence: CDR1 SEHNR, CDR2 FQNEAQ (reference sequence). This CDR3 has 11 residues. CDR3 protein: CASSLVVEQFF. DNA for the CDR3: TGTGCCAGCAGCTTAGTGGTTGAGCAGTTCTTC.

The rearrangement joins TRBV7-9 to TRBJ2-7; D is perhaps TRBD1 or TRBD2 (5 bases each). Looked up from germline, CDR1 is SEHNR and CDR2 is FQNEAQ (reference sequence). The V end lost 5 bases, the J end lost 0 bases, and 14 bases lay between the germline ends. The CDR3 is 15 amino acids. In DNA form, the CDR3 reads TGTGCCAGCAGCATGCTAGGGGAGCCCTCCTACGAGCAGTACTTC. It encodes CASSMLGEPSYEQYF.

This clone has a count of ten or more. The rearrangement joins TRBV5-1 to TRBJ2-3, with unresolved D. CDR3 length: 11 amino acids. The germline CDR1 and CDR2 sequences are SGHRS and YFSETQ. Deletions cut 6 bases from V and 3 bases from J, with 5 bases between. CDR3 amino acids: CASKSTDTQYF. In DNA form, the CDR3 reads TGCGCCAGCAAGTCGACAGATACGCAGTATTTT.

A remark on this clone: The junction differs from germline at one of its ends, possibly a read error. The chain combines TRBV6-2 or TRBV6-3 with TRBJ1-5; no clear D. The CDR3 covers 17 residues. Per the germline V gene, CDR1 is MNHEY and CDR2 is SVGEGT. CDR3 loop: CASSSVPRGSSNQRQHF. DNA for the CDR3: TGTGCCAGCAGTTCTGTACCTAGAGGCTCGAGCAATCAGCGCCAGCATTTT.

The rearrangement links TRBV3-1 to TRBJ2-7, with D perhaps matching TRBD1 (5 bases). Germline V CDR1 and CDR2: LGHDT, YNNKEL (reference sequence). Between the trimmed V and J ends, which lost 5 bases and 6 bases, there was a span of 8 bases. The CDR3 is made up of 11 amino acids. The CDR3 nucleotides read TGTGCCAGCAGCGTCACAGGCGAGCAGTACTTC. Protein: CASSVTGEQYF.

This clone was seen at least ten times. The CDR3 nucleotides are TGTGCCAGCACCCTCTTGAACCCTGGGGCCAACGTCCTGACTTTC. It yields the protein CASTLLNPGANVLTF. The genes are TRBV27 and TRBJ2-6; D unresolved. The CDR3 sequence is 15 residues long. Germline V CDR1 and CDR2: MNHEY, SMNVEV (reference sequence). V lost 7 bases and J lost 2, with 12 bases in between.

This clone was detected ten times or more. This sequence joins TRBV6-2 or TRBV6-3 and TRBJ2-7, with 7 bases fitting TRBD2. The junction had 6 bases not matched to a gene; V was cut back by 2 bases and J by 5 bases. Germline lookup yields CDR1 MNHEY and CDR2 SVGEGT. This CDR3 has 14 amino acids. The CDR3 sequence is CASSYIRGVDEQYF. Here the CDR3 DNA reads TGTGCCAGCAGTTACATACGGGGGGTGGACGAGCAGTACTTC.

This clone came up many times. This CDR3 fails to terminate in the conserved phenylalanine or tryptophan, so it likely reflects a read error. Distinct nucleotide sequences in the sample also encode this CDR3. The V call is TRBV20-1, the J call TRBJ2-1; the D is unclear. Germline assignment: CDR1 DFQATT and CDR2 SNEGSKA (reference sequence). Trimming removed 3 bases from V and 0 bases from J, with 6 bases in between. The CDR3 loop spans 13 amino acids. In nucleotides, the CDR3 is TGCAGTGCTAGGCGTAGCTCCTACAATGAGCAGTTCGTC. It specifies CSARRSSYNEQFV.

Ten or more counts support this clone. The sample carries other DNA sequences with the same CDR3. The genes are TRBV28 and TRBJ2-7; D unresolved. V lost 1 base, J lost 6 bases, and 10 bases lay in between. The CDR3 contains 13 residues. Germline-derived CDR1 and CDR2 are MDHEN and SYDVKM. The chain's CDR3 is CASSLFLGTEQYF. The DNA of the CDR3 is TGTGCCAGCAGTTTATTCCTTGGCACCGAGCAGTACTTC.

This clone was observed many times. This may come from a read error, since a much larger clone is one base off. Here the CDR3 DNA reads TGTGCCAGCAGCCAGGGGAATGAGGTCTACTACAATGAGCAGTCCTTC. Residues: CASSQGNEVYYNEQSF. The chain joins TRBV4-2 to TRBJ2-1; D unclear. The CDR3 length is 16 residues. CDR1 and CDR2 from the germline V gene are LGHNA and YNFKEQ.

The V gene is TRBV28, the J gene TRBJ1-5; 7 bases are a match to TRBD1. The CDR3 extends over 17 amino acids. Per the germline V gene, CDR1 is MDHEN and CDR2 is SYDVKM. The V and J ends lost 8 bases and 3 bases, in that order; junction bases with no gene match: 16. CDR3 residues: CASPKPETGIFNQPQHF. CDR3 nucleotide sequence: TGTGCCAGCCCCAAACCTGAGACAGGGATATTCAATCAGCCCCAGCATTTT.